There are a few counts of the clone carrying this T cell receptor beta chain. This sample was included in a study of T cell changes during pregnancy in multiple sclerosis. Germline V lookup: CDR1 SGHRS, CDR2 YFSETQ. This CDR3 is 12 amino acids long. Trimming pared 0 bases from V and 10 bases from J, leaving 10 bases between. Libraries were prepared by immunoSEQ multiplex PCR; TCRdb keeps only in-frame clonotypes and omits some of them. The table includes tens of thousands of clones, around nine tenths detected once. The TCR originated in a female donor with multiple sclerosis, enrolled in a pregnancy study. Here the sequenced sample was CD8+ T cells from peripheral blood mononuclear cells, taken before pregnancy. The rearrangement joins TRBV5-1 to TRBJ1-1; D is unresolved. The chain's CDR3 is CASSLDDGGAFF. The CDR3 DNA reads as TGCGCCAGCAGCTTGGATGACGGAGGAGCTTTCTTT.